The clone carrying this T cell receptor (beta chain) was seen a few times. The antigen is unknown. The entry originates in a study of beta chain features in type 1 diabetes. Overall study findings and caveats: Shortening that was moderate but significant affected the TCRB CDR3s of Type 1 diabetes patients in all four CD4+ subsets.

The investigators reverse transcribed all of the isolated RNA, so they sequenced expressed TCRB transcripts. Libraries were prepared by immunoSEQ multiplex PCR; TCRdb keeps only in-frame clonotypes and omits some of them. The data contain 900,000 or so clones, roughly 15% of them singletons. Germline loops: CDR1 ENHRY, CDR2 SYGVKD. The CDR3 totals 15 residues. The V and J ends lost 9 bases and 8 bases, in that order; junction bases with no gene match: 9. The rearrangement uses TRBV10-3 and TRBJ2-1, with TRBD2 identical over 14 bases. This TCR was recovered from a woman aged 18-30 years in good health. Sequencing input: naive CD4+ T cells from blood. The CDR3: CAISTSGRGFDEQFF. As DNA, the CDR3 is TGTGCCATTTCGACTAGCGGGAGGGGGTTCGATGAGCAGTTCTTC.